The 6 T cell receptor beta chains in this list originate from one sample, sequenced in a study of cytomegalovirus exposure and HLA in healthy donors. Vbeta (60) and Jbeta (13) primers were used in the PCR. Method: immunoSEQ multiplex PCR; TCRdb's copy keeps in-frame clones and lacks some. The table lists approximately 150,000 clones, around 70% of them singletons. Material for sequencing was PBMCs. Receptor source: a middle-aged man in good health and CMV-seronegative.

The CDR3 nucleotides are TGTGCCAGCTCACCTGCAAGGGCGGGGGCTGAGCAGTTCTTC. Encoded protein: CASSPARAGAEQFF. The gene calls are TRBV18 and TRBJ2-1, with a tentative D call TRBD2 (7 bases). The CDR3 covers 14 residues. CDR1 is KGHSH, CDR2 LQKENI, per germline. V was trimmed by 3 bases and J by 9 bases, leaving 15 bases between them.

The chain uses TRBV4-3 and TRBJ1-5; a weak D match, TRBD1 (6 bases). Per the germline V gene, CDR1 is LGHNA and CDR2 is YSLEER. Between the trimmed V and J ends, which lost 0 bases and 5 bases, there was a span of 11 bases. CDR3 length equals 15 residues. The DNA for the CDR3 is TGCGCCAGCAGCCAAGAAACAGGGAGGGATCAGCCCCAGCATTTT. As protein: CASSQETGRDQPQHF.

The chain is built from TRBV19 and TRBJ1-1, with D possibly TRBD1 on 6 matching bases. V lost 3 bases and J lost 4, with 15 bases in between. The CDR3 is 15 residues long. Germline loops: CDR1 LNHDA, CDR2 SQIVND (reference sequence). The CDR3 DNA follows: TGTGCCAGTAGTATTCTCAGGGGAGGGAGCACTGAAGCTTTCTTT. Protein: CASSILRGGSTEAFF.

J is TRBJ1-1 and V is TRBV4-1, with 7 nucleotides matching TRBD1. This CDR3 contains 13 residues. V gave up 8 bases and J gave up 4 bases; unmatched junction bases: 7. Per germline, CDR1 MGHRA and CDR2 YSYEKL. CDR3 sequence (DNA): TGCGCCAGCCACCTCGGGGACAGCACTGAAGCTTTCTTT. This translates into CASHLGDSTEAFF.

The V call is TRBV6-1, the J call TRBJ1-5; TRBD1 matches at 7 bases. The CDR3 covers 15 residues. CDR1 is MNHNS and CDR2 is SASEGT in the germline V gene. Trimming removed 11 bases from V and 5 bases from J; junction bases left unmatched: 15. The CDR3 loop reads CASSTGDRGYQPQHF. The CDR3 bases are TGTGCCTCTTCTACAGGGGATAGGGGGTATCAGCCCCAGCATTTT.

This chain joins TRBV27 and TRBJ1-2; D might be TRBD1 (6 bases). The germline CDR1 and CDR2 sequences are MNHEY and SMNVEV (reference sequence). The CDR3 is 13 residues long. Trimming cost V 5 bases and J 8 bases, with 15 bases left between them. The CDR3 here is CASSKGGALGYTF. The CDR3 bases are TGTGCCAGCAGTAAGGGGGGGGCCTTGGGCTACACCTTC.